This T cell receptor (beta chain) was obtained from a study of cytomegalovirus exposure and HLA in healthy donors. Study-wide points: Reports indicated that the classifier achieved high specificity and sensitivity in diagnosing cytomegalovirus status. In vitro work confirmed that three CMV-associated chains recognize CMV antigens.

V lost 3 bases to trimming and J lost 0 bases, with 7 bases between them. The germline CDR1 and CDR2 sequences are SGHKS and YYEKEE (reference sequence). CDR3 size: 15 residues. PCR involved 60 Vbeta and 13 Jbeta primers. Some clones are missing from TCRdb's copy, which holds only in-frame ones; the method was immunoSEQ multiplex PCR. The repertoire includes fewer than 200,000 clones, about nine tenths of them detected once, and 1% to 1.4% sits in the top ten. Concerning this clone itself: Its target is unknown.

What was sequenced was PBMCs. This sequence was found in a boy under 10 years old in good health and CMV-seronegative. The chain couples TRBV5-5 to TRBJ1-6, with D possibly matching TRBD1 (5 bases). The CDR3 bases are TGTGCCAGCAGCTCCGACAGCTCCTATAATTCACCCCTCCACTTT. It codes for CASSSDSSYNSPLHF.